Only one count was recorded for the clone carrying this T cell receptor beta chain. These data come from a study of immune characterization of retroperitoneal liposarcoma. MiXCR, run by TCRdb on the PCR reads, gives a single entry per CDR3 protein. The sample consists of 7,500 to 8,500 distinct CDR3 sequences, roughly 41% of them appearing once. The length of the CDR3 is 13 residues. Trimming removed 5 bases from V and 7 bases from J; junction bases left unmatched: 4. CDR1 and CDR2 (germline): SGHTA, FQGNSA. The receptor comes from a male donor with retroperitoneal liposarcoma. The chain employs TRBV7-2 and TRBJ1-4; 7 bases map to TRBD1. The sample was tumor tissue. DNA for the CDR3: TGTGCCAGCAGCCCCCAGGGGGGTGAAAAACTGTTTTTT. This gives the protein CASSPQGGEKLFF.